Listed here are 12 T cell receptor beta chains from one sample, sequenced in a study of beta chain features in type 1 diabetes. Notes on the study in general: Within each of all four CD4+ subsets, Type 1 diabetes patients had TCRB CDR3s that were moderately but significantly shorter.

No cognate antigen is known for these TCRs. Sequenced material consisted of expressed TCRB transcripts (all of the isolated RNA was reverse transcribed). This table comes from immunoSEQ multiplex PCR, and its TCRdb copy is limited to in-frame clones, with some not included. In the table there are a few hundred thousand clones, 15% of which are singletons. Sequenced input: naive CD4+ T cells from blood. These receptors were taken from a man aged 18 to 29 with type 1 diabetes.

V usage is TRBV27 and J usage is TRBJ2-3; no clear D. This CDR3 has 14 residues. Germline loops: CDR1 MNHEY, CDR2 SMNVEV (reference sequence). With 1 base removed from V and 2 bases from J, the gap between germline ends came to 7 bases. The CDR3 loop reads CASSLFTVTDTQYF. Written as DNA, the CDR3 is TGTGCCAGCAGTTTATTTACAGTCACAGATACGCAGTATTTT.

The genes are TRBV18 and TRBJ2-7; tentatively, D is TRBD1 (6 bases). Deletions cut 5 bases from V and 0 bases from J, with 11 bases between. Germline assignment: CDR1 KGHSH and CDR2 LQKENI. The CDR3 length is 14 residues. CDR3 in amino acids: CASSAGASSYEQYF. The CDR3, as DNA: TGTGCCAGCTCAGCAGGGGCCAGCTCCTACGAGCAGTACTTC.

This clone has just a few counts. This chain uses TRBV5-4 with TRBJ2-5; TRBD2 agrees at 10 bases. V lost 0 bases and J lost 10; bases outside the gene matches: 9. Germline V gene sequence: CDR1 SGHNT, CDR2 YYREEE (reference sequence). This CDR3 is 15 amino acids long. The CDR3 nucleotides are TGTGCCAGCAGCTTGGCGGGGCTAGCGGGAGCAAGCCAGTACTTC. The encoded protein is CASSLAGLAGASQYF.

The V and J genes are TRBV7-9 and TRBJ1-6, with D unresolved. Per the germline V gene, CDR1 is SEHNR and CDR2 is FQNEAQ (reference sequence). Trimming stripped 0 bases from V and 8 bases from J, with 8 bases between. The CDR3 is 14 residues long. Written as DNA, the CDR3 is TGTGCCAGCAGCTTAGCGTGGCCAGATTCACCCCTCCACTTT. Translated: CASSLAWPDSPLHF.

The chain joins TRBV29-1 to TRBJ2-3, with a tentative D call TRBD2 (6 bases). Germline lookup yields CDR1 SQVTM and CDR2 ANQGSEA. With 8 bases removed from V and 2 bases from J, the gap between germline ends came to 11 bases. The CDR3 consists of 12 residues. CDR3 amino acids: CSSGLFTDTQYF. The CDR3 DNA follows: TGCAGCTCGGGACTTTTCACAGATACGCAGTATTTT.

This clone showed up just a few times. CDR3 sequence: CATSREYRAEAFF. CDR3 nucleotide sequence: TGTGCCACCAGCAGAGAGTACCGGGCTGAAGCTTTCTTT. This chain joins TRBV15 and TRBJ1-1; D remains unclear. Germline-derived CDR1 and CDR2 are LNHNV and YYDKDF (reference sequence). V dropped 0 bases and J dropped 6 bases, with 8 bases sitting between them. CDR3 length: 13 residues. The variable domain in full, with the rest retrieved from reference TRBV15 and TRBJ1-1, is DAMVIQNPRYQVTQFGKPVTLSCSQTLNHNVMYWYQQKSSQAPKLLFHYYDKDFNNEADTPDNFQSRRPNTSFCFLDIRSPGLGDTAMYLCATSREYRAEAFFGQGTRLTVV.

This clone was picked up a small number of times. The gene calls are TRBV10-3 and TRBJ2-1; D is perhaps TRBD2 (7 bases). CDR1 is ENHRY, CDR2 SYGVKD, per germline. The V and J ends lost 6 bases and 10 bases respectively, with 13 bases between them. The CDR3 totals 12 residues. CDR3 nucleotide sequence: TGTGCCATCAGCCGGGGGGCAGGAGAGCAGTTCTTC. Its protein is CAISRGAGEQFF.

The gene calls are TRBV9 and TRBJ2-1, with 7 bases identical to TRBD1. In germline, CDR1 is SGDLS, CDR2 YYNGEE. Unmatched junction bases numbered 8, after V lost 2 bases and J lost 6 bases. This CDR3 contains 15 residues. CDR3 DNA sequence: TGTGCCAGCAGCGTGGCTCCCGACAGGGCCAATGAGCAGTTCTTC. Its protein is CASSVAPDRANEQFF.

This clone has more than one count but fewer than ten. This CDR3 is CASSVSQGWYEQYF. For the CDR3, the DNA is TGTGCCAGCAGTGTGTCACAGGGGTGGTACGAGCAGTACTTC. The chain recombines TRBV6-1 with TRBJ2-7; 7 bases align to TRBD1. Germline trimming cut 4 bases from V and 4 bases from J; bases unmatched to any gene: 7. This CDR3 comprises 14 residues. CDR1 is MNHNS and CDR2 is SASEGT in the germline V gene.

This clone was observed a handful of times. V and J are TRBV7-2 and TRBJ1-2, with a possible D match to TRBD1 (5 bases). V lost 3 bases and J lost 0, with 11 bases in between. CDR1 is SGHTA, CDR2 FQGNSA, per germline. This CDR3 is 15 amino acids long. This chain's CDR3 is CASSFRTPSNYGYTF. The CDR3 region has the DNA TGTGCCAGCAGCTTCAGGACACCCTCTAACTATGGCTACACCTTC.

This clone was recorded a few times. This chain connects TRBV18 to TRBJ1-5; 8 nucleotides line up with TRBD1. The CDR3 is 16 residues long. J was trimmed by 6 bases and V by 6 bases; bases with no gene match: 13. Looked up from germline, CDR1 is KGHSH and CDR2 is LQKENI. As DNA, the CDR3 is TGTGCCAGCTCCCAAAGTAAAGGACAGGGTCCTCAGCCCCAGCATTTT. Translated: CASSQSKGQGPQPQHF.

The chain recombines TRBV5-1 with TRBJ2-7; the D gene is possibly TRBD1 (7 bases). The CDR3 has 14 residues. Per germline, CDR1 SGHRS and CDR2 YFSETQ. V gave up 3 bases and J gave up 0 bases, with 10 bases separating them. The CDR3 spells CASSYQGGSYEQYF. The CDR3 DNA reads TGCGCCAGCAGCTACCAGGGGGGCTCCTACGAGCAGTACTTC.